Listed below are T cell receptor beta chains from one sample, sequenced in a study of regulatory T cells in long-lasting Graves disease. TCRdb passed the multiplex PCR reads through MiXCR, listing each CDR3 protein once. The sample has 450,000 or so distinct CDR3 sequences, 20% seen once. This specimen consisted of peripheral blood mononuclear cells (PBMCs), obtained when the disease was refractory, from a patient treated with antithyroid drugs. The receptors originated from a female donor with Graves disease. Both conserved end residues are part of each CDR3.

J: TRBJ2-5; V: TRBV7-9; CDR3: CASSSTLDRGGGGTQYF
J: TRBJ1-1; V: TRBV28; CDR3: CASSFNRDRGFGAFF
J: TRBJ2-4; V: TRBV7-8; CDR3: CASSFSRFGPGKNIQYF
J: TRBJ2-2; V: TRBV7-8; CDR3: CASSHPGGGNTGELFF
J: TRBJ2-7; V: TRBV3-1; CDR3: CASSRRLGDYWEQYF
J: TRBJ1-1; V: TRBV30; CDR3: CAWSYAGWTEAFF
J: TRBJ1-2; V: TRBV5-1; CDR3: CASSQQADRFNYGYTF
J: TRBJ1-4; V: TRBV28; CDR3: CASTPGSGEKPFF
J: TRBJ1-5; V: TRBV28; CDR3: CASILQGASNQPQHF
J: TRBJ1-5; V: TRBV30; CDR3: CAWSVGSTAGNQPQHF
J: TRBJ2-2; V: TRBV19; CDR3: CATLNPGFTGELFF
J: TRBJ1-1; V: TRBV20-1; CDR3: CSADREGEAFF
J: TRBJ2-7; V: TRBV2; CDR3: CASSPPRDGYEQYF
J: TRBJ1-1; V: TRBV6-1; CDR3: CASRPPLRFGTEAFF
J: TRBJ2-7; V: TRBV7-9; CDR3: CASSTRQGSYEQYF
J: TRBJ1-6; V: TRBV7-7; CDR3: CASSTGGSPLHF
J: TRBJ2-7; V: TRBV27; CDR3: CASSGLAQPYEQYF
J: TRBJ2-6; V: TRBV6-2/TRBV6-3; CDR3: CATRGGANVLTF
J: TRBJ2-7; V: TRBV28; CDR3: CASSYRQGAYFEQYF
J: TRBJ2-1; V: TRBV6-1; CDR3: CASTLSLVSYYNEQFF
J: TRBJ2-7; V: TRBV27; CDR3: CATAGAAGEQYF
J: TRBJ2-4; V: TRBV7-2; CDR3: CASSEQQAKNIQYF
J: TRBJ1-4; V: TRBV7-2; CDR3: CASSLSWAGEKLFF
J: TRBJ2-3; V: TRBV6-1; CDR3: CASRESLHSTDTQYF
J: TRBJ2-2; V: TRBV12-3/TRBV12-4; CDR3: CASSLDRGRRGELFF
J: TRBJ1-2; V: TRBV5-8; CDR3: CASSLPRLSRSNGYTF
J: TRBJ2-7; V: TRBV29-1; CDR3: CSASGAGFYEQYF
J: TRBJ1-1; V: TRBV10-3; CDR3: CAIRITGPGNTEAFF
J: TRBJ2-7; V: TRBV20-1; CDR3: CSGTRTGLTYEQYF
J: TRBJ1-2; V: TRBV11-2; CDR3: CASSLTTTWYGYTF
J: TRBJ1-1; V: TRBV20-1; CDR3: CSARAFDEKVEAFF
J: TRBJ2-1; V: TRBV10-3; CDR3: CAISGALAGGYNEQFF
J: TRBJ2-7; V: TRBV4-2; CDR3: CASSQGDRPREGVREQYF
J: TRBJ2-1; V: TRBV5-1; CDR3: CASSGRPRGDYSYNEQFF
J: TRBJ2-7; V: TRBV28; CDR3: CASSPGSYEQYF
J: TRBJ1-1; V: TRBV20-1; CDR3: CSARDGAANTEAFF
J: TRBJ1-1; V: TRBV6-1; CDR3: CASTRPPNTEAFF